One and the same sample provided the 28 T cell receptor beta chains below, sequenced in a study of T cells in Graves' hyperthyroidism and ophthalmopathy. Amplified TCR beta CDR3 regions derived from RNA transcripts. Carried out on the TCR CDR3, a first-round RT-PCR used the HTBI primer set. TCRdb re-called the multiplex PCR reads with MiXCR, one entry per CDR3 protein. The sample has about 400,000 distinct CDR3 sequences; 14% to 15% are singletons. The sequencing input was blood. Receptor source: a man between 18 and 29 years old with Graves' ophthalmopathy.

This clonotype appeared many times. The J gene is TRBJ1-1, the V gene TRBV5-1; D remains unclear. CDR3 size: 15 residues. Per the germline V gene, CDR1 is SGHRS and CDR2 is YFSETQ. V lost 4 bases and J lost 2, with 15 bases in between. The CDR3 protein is CASSEQQPENTEAFF. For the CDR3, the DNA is TGCGCCAGCAGCGAACAACAGCCCGAAAACACTGAAGCTTTCTTT.

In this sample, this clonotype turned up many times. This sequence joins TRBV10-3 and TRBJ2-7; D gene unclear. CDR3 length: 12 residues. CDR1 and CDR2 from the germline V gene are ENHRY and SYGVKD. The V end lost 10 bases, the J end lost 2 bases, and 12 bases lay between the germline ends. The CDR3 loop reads CATLRGAYEQYF. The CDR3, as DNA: TGTGCCACCCTGCGTGGTGCCTACGAGCAGTACTTC.

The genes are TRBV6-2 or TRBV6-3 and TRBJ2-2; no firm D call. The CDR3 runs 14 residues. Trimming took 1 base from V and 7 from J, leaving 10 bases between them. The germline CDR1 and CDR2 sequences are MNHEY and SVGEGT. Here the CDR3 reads CASSYFEGIGELFF. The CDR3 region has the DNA TGTGCCAGCAGTTACTTCGAAGGGATCGGGGAGCTGTTTTTT.

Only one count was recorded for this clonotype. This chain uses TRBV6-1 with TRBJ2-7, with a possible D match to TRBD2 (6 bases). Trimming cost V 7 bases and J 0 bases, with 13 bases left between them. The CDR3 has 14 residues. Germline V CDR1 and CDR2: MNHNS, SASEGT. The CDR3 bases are TGTGCCAGCACCCCTATAGCGGCCTCCTACGAGCAGTACTTC. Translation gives CASTPIAASYEQYF.

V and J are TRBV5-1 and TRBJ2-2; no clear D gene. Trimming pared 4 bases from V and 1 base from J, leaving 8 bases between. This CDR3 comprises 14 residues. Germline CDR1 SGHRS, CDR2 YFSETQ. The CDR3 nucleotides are TGCGCCAGCAGCCCGGCAGGGAACACCGGGGAGCTGTTTTTT. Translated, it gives CASSPAGNTGELFF.

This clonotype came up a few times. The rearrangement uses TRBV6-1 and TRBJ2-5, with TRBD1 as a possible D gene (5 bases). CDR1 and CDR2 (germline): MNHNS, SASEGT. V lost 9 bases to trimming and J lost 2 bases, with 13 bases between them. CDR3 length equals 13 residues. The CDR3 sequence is CASGAFPQETQYF. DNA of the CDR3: TGTGCCAGTGGGGCGTTTCCGCAAGAGACCCAGTACTTC.

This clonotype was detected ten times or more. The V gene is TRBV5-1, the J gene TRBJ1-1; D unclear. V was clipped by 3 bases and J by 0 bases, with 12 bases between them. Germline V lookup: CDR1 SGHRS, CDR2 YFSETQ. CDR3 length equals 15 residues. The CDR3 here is CASSSAATMNTEAFF. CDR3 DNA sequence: TGCGCCAGCAGCTCCGCAGCTACTATGAACACTGAAGCTTTCTTT.

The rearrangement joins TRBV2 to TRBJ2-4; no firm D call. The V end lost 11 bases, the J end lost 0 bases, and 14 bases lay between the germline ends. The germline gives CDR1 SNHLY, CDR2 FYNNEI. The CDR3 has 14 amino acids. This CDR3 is CALIRPEAKNIQYF. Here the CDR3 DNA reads TGTGCCCTGATTCGCCCGGAAGCCAAAAACATTCAGTACTTC.

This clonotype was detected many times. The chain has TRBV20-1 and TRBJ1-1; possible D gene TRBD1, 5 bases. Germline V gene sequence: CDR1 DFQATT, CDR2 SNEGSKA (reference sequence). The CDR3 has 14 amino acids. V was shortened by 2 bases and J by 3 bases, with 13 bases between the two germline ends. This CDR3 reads CSARRGGDYTEAFF. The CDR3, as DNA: TGCAGTGCTAGAAGGGGCGGAGACTACACTGAAGCTTTCTTT.

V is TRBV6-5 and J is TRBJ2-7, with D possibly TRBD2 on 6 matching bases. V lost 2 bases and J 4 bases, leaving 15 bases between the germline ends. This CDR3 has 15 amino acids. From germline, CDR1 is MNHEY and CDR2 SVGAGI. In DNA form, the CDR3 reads TGTGCCAGCAGTTACCCGGGGGAAGGGCGTTACGAGCAGTACTTC. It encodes CASSYPGEGRYEQYF.

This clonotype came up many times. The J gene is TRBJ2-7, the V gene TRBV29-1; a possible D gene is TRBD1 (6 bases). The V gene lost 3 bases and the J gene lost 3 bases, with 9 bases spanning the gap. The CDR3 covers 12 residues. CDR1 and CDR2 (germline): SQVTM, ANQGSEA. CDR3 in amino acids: CSVEDRLYEQYF. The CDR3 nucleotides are TGCAGCGTTGAGGACAGACTCTACGAGCAGTACTTC.

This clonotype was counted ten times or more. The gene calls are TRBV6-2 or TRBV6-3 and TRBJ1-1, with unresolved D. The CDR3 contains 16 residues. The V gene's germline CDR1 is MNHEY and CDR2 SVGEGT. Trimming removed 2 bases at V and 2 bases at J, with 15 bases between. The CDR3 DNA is TGTGCCAGCAGTTACCCGGGCCCATTCAGTAACACTGAAGCTTTCTTT. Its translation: CASSYPGPFSNTEAFF.

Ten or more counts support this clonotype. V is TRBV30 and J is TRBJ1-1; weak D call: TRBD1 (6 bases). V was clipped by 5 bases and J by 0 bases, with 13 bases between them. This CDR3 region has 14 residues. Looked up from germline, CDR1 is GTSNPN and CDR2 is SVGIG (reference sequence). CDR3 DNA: TGTGCCTGGGGGGGCTGGACGGTGAACACTGAAGCTTTCTTT. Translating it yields CAWGGWTVNTEAFF.

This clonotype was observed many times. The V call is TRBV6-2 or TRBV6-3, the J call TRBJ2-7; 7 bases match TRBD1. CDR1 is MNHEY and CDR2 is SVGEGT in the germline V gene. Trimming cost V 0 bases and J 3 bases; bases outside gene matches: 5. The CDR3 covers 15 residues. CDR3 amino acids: CASSYSGTDFYEQYF. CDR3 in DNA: TGTGCCAGCAGTTACTCCGGGACAGACTTCTACGAGCAGTACTTC.

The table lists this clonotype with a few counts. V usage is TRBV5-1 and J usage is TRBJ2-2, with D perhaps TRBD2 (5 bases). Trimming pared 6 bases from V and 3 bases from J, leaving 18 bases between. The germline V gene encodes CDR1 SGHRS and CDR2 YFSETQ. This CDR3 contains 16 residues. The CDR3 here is CASTDGIQSDTGELFF. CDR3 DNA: TGCGCCAGCACAGACGGGATTCAAAGTGACACCGGGGAGCTGTTTTTT.

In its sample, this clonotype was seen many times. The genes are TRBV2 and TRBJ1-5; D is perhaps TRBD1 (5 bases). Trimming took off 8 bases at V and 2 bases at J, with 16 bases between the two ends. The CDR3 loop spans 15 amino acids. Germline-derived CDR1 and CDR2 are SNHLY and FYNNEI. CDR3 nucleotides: TGTGCCAGCCTTGCAGGGCCGATAGGCAATCAGCCCCAGCATTTT. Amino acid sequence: CASLAGPIGNQPQHF. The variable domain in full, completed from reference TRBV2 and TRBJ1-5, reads EPEVTQTPSHQVTQMGQEVILRCVPISNHLYFYWYRQILGQKVEFLVSFYNNEISEKSEIFDDQFSVERPDGSNFTLKIRSTKLEDSAMYFCASLAGPIGNQPQHFGDGTRLSIL.

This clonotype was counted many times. In DNA form, the CDR3 reads TGTGCCACCAGTGATGCACGTGCTAGCGGGGACTACAATGAGCAGTTCTTC. It yields the protein CATSDARASGDYNEQFF. The rearrangement uses TRBV24-1 and TRBJ2-1; 9 positions agree with TRBD2. This CDR3 spans 17 amino acids. The germline V gene encodes CDR1 KGHDR and CDR2 SFDVKD. The J segment lost 3 bases and the V segment lost 3 bases, leaving 8 bases of the junction unmatched.

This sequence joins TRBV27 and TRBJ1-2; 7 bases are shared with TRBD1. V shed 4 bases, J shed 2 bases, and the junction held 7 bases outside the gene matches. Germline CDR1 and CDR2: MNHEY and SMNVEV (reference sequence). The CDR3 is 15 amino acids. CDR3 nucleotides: TGTGCCAGCAGTTCACCTAAGACAGGGAACTATGGCTACACCTTC. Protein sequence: CASSSPKTGNYGYTF.

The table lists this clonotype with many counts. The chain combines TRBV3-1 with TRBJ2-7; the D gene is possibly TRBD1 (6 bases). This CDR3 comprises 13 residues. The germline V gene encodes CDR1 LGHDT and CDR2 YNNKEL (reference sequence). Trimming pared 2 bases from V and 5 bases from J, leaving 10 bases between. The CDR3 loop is CASSQQGIHEQYF. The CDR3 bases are TGTGCCAGCAGCCAACAGGGGATACACGAGCAGTACTTC.

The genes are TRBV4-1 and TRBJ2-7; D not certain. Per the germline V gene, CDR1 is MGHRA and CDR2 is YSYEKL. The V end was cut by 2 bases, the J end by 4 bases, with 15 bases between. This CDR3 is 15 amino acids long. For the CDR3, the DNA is TGCGCCAGCAGCCAACTTCTGCCACCCGAGTACGAGCAGTACTTC. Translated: CASSQLLPPEYEQYF.

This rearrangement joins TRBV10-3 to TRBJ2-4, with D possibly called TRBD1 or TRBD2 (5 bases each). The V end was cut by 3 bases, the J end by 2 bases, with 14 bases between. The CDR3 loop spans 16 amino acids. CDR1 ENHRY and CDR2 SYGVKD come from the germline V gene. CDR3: CAISEYWDRTKNIQYF. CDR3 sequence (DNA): TGTGCCATCAGTGAATATTGGGACCGAACCAAAAACATTCAGTACTTC.

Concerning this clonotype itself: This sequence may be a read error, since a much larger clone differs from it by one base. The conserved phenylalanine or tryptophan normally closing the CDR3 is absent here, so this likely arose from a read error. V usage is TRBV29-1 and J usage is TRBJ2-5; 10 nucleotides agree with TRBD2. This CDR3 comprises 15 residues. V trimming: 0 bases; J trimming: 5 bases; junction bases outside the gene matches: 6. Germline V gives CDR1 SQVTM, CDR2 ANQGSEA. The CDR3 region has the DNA TGCAGCGTTGAAGATCTCAGCGGGGGGGCGGAGACCCAGTACTGC. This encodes CSVEDLSGGAETQYC.

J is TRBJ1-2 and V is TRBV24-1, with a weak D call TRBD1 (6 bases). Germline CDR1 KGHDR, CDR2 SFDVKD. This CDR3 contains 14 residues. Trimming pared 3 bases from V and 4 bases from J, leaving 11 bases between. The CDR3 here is CATSDMDSLYGYTF. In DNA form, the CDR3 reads TGTGCCACCAGTGATATGGACAGCCTCTATGGCTACACCTTC.

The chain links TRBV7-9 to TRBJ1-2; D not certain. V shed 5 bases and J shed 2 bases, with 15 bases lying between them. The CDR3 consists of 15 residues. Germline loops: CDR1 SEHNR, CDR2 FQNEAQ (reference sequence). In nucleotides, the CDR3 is TGTGCCAGCAGCCTCCCACAGCCTCTGAACTATGGCTACACCTTC. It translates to CASSLPQPLNYGYTF.

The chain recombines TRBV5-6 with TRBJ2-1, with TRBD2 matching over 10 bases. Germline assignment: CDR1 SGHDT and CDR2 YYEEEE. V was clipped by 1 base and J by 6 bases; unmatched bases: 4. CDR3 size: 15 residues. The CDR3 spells CASSLLAGVFNEQFF. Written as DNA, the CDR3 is TGTGCCAGCAGCTTGCTAGCGGGAGTTTTCAATGAGCAGTTCTTC.

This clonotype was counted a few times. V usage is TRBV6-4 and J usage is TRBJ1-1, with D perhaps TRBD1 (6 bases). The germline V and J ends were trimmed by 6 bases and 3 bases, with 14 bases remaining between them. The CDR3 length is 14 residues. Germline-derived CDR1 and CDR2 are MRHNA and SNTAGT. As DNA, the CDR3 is TGTGCCAGCAGCGCAGGGGCGGAGGACACTGAAGCTTTCTTT. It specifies CASSAGAEDTEAFF.

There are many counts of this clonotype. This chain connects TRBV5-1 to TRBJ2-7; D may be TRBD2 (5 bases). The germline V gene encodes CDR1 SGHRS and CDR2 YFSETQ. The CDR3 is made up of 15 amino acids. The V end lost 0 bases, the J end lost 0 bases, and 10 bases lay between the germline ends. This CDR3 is CASSLGLATSYEQYF. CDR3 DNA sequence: TGCGCCAGCAGCTTGGGCCTAGCTACCTCCTACGAGCAGTACTTC.

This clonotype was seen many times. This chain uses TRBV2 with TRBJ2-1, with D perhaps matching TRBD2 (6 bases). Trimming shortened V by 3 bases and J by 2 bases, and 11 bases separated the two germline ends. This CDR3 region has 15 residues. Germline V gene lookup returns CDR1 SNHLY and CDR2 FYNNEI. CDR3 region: CASSDGRGTYNEQFF. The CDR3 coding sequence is TGTGCCAGCAGTGACGGGCGGGGTACCTACAATGAGCAGTTCTTC.